This T cell receptor beta chain was obtained from a study of control samples from healthy donors and cancer patients. Trimming stripped 5 bases from V and 1 base from J, with 20 bases between. CDR1 is LNHDA, CDR2 SQIVND, per germline (reference sequence). The CDR3 spans 18 residues. This table comes from immunoSEQ multiplex PCR, and its TCRdb copy is limited to in-frame clones, with some not included. The sample has some 110,000 clones, over 90% seen once. The source is a man aged 25-45 years in good health. J is TRBJ2-2 and V is TRBV19, with D perhaps matching TRBD1 or TRBD2 (6 bases each). The material sequenced was blood. DNA for the CDR3: TGTGCCAGTAGTGGGGGCCGGAGGGCGTTTGGGAACACCGGGGAGCTGTTTTTT. Protein product: CASSGGRRAFGNTGELFF.